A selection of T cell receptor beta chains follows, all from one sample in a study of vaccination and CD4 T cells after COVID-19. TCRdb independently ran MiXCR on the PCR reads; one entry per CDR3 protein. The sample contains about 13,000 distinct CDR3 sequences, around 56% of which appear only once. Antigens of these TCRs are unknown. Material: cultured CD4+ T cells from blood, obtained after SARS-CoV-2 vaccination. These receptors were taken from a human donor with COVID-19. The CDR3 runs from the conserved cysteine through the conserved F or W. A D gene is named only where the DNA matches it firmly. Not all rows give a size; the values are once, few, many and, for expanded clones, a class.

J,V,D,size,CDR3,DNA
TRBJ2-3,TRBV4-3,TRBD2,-,CASSQVSGLAGADTQYF,TGCGCCAGCAGCCAAGTAAGCGGGCTAGCGGGGGCCGATACGCAGTATTTT
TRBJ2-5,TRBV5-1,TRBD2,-,CASRPSTSGQETQYF,TGCGCCAGCAGACCATCGACTAGCGGGCAAGAGACCCAGTACTTC
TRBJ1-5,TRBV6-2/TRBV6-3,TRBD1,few,CASSYSRTGGQPQHF,TGTGCCAGCAGTTACTCGAGGACAGGGGGTCAGCCCCAGCATTTT
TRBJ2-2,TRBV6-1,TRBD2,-,CASRGASGGLLVTGELFF,TGTGCCAGCAGGGGGGCTAGCGGGGGCCTACTAGTAACCGGGGAGCTGTTTTTT
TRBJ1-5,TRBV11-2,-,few,CASSSTHGGGQPQHF,TGTGCCAGCAGCTCAACCCATGGGGGCGGTCAGCCCCAGCATTTT
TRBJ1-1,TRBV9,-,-,CASSGRMNTEAFF,TGTGCCAGCAGCGGACGAATGAACACTGAAGCTTTCTTT
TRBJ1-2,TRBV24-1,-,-,CATSDASGAGGYTF,TGTGCCACCAGTGACGCTTCAGGGGCGGGAGGCTACACCTTC
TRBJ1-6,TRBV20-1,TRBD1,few,CSASTGTGRNSPLHF,TGCAGTGCTTCGACCGGGACAGGACGTAATTCACCCCTCCACTTT
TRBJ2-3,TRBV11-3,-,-,CASSSSGGAGTDTQYF,TGTGCCAGCAGCTCAAGTGGGGGGGCCGGCACAGATACGCAGTATTTT
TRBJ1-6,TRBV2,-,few,CASSEERGNSPLHF,TGTGCCAGCAGTGAGGAAAGGGGCAATTCACCCCTCCACTTT
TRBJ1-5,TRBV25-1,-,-,CASSEGGGRQPQHF,TGTGCCAGCAGTGAAGGAGGGGGGCGTCAGCCCCAGCATTTT
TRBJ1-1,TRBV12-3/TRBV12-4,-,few,CASRERENTEAFF,TGTGCCAGCCGGGAAAGGGAGAACACTGAAGCTTTCTTT
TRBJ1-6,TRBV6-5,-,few,CASSYQRGGSLHF,TGTGCCAGCAGTTACCAGAGGGGCGGATCCCTCCACTTT
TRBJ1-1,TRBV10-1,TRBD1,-,CASSEAGGSEAFF,TGCGCCAGCAGTGAGGCAGGGGGCAGCGAAGCTTTCTTT
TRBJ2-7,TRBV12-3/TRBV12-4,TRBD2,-,CASLAGGRSSYEQYF,TGTGCCAGTTTAGCGGGGGGAAGGAGCTCCTACGAGCAGTACTTC
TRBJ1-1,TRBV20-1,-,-,CSAREGTEAFF,TGCAGTGCTAGAGAGGGGACTGAAGCTTTCTTT
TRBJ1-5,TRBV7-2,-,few,CASSPRSQPQHF,TGTGCCAGCAGCCCGCGTAGTCAGCCCCAGCATTTT
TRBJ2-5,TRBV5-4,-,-,CASSSGRKETQYF,TGTGCCAGCAGCTCGGGCCGAAAGGAGACCCAGTACTTC
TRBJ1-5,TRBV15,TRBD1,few,CATSRNRGTSNQPQHF,TGTGCCACCAGCAGAAACAGGGGAACTAGCAATCAGCCCCAGCATTTT
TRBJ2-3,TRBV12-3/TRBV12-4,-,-,CASSLITGSDTQYF,TGTGCCAGCAGTTTAATCACAGGATCAGATACGCAGTATTTT
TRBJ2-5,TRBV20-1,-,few,CSARDWGGAQETQYF,TGCAGTGCTAGAGATTGGGGCGGGGCTCAAGAGACCCAGTACTTC
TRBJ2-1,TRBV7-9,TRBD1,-,CASSLLGGSTYNEQFF,TGTGCCAGCAGCTTACTAGGGGGCTCAACCTACAATGAGCAGTTCTTC
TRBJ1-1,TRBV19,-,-,CASSTRNTGNGEAFF,TGTGCCAGTAGTACGCGAAACACAGGGAACGGTGAAGCTTTCTTT
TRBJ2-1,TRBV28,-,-,CASSLVGAGYNEQFF,TGTGCCAGCAGTCTCGTGGGGGCGGGCTACAATGAGCAGTTCTTC
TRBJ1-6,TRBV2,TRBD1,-,CASSAGTGLRSPLHF,TGTGCCAGCAGTGCCGGGACAGGGCTTCGTTCACCCCTCCACTTT
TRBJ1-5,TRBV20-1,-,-,CSASAGSSNQPQHF,TGCAGTGCTAGCGCAGGGTCTAGCAATCAGCCCCAGCATTTT
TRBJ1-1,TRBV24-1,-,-,CATSSSPLNTEAFF,TGTGCCACCAGCTCTTCCCCCCTGAACACTGAAGCTTTCTTT
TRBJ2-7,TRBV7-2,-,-,CASSASGLYEQYF,TGTGCCAGCAGCGCAAGTGGTCTGTACGAGCAGTACTTC
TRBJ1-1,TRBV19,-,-,CASSRRQDNTEAFF,TGTGCCAGTAGTAGACGACAAGATAACACTGAAGCTTTCTTT
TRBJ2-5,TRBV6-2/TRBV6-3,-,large,CASSYSFGVSRGEETQYF,TGTGCCAGCAGTTACTCCTTCGGTGTAAGCCGAGGGGAGGAGACCCAGTACTTC
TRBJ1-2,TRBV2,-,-,CASSAQVANYGYTF,TGTGCCAGCAGTGCCCAGGTAGCTAACTATGGCTACACCTTC
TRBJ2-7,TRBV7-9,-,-,CASSPTAAYYEQYF,TGTGCCAGCAGCCCCACGGCAGCCTACTACGAGCAGTACTTC
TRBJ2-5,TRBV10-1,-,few,CASSETGFQETQYF,TGCGCCAGCAGTGAGACTGGATTCCAAGAGACCCAGTACTTC
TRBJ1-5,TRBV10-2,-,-,CASSESNPPRGPQHF,TGCGCCAGCAGTGAGTCGAATCCTCCACGGGGGCCCCAGCATTTT
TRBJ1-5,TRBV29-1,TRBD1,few,CSVPTGTQHF,TGCAGCGTTCCGACAGGGACCCAGCATTTT
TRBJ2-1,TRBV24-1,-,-,CATSEDPGNNEQFF,TGTGCCACCAGTGAGGACCCAGGGAACAATGAGCAGTTCTTC
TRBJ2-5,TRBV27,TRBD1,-,CASSSNRGTETQYF,TGTGCCAGCAGTTCGAACAGGGGAACAGAGACCCAGTACTTC
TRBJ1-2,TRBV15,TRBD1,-,CATSRADRVYTF,TGTGCCACCAGCAGAGCCGACAGGGTTTACACCTTC
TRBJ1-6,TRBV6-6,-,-,CASSWGAVNSPLHF,TGTGCCAGCAGTTGGGGCGCCGTTAATTCACCCCTCCACTTT
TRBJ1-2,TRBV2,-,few,CASSDRGGYTF,TGTGCCAGCAGTGACAGGGGCGGCTACACCTTC
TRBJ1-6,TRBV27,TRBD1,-,CASSLYRGGGSPLHF,TGTGCCAGCAGTCTTTACAGGGGGGGAGGTTCACCCCTCCACTTT
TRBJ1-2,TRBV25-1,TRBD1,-,CASSETGVPGYTF,TGTGCCAGCAGCGAAACAGGGGTCCCCGGCTACACCTTC
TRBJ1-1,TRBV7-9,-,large,CASSIGNLNTEAFF,TGTGCCAGCAGCATTGGAAACCTGAACACTGAAGCTTTCTTT
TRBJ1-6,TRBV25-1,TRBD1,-,CASAPNRGVSSPLHF,TGTGCCAGCGCGCCTAACAGGGGCGTTAGCTCACCCCTCCACTTT
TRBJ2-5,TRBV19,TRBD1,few,CASTTGDRETQYF,TGTGCCAGTACCACAGGGGACAGGGAGACCCAGTACTTC
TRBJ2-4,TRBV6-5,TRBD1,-,CASSYSFSRDRENIQYF,TGTGCCAGCAGTTACTCGTTTTCCCGGGACAGAGAAAACATTCAGTACTTC
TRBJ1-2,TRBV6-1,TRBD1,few,CASRTTTGVNYGYTF,TGTGCCAGCAGGACGACAACAGGGGTTAACTATGGCTACACCTTC
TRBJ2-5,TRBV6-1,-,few,CASSEVRWQGETQYF,TGTGCCAGCAGTGAAGTCCGGTGGCAGGGGGAGACCCAGTACTTC
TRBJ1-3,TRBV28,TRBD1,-,CASSLPGGAGNTIYF,TGTGCCAGCAGTTTGCCAGGGGGCGCAGGAAACACCATATATTTT
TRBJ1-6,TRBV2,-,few,CASREGKSPLHF,TGTGCCAGCAGGGAGGGGAAGTCACCCCTCCACTTT
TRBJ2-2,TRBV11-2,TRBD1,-,CASRRGTGFSGELFF,TGTGCCAGCAGGAGGGGGACAGGGTTTTCCGGGGAGCTGTTTTTT
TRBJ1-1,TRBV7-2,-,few,CASSLGGRGLTEAFF,TGTGCCAGCAGCTTAGGCGGCAGGGGATTGACTGAAGCTTTCTTT
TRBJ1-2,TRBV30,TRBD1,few,CAWHRDRTLSNYGYTF,TGTGCCTGGCACCGGGACAGGACCCTATCTAACTATGGCTACACCTTC
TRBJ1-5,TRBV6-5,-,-,CASSYSKGKNQPQHF,TGTGCCAGCAGTTACTCCAAAGGGAAAAATCAGCCCCAGCATTTT
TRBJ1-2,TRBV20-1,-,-,CSAPPIVGTANYGYTF,TGCAGTGCCCCTCCGATCGTCGGTACGGCTAACTATGGCTACACCTTC